This TCR beta chain was retrieved from a study of T cell repertoires in cytomegalovirus infection. V lost 5 bases and J lost 6, with 11 bases in between. The CDR3 extends over 12 amino acids. From germline, CDR1 is SEHNR and CDR2 FQNEAQ (reference sequence). Study-wide results and caveats: Summed frequency of shared TCR beta families picked out CMV carriers who also had the relevant HLA.

Each CDR3 protein gets one entry after TCRdb re-called the reads with MiXCR. The sample yields 86,000 or so distinct CDR3 sequences, 20% to 30% seen once. Concerning this clonotype itself: Its cognate antigen is unknown.

The sequencing used CD8+ T cells from cultured PBMCs, collected from culture after CMV antigen stimulation. The receptor was derived from a human donor in good health (CMV status not recorded). Some clones in this sample may be carry-over from other donors' samples. The chain is built from TRBV7-9 and TRBJ2-7, with D hard to call. The CDR3 loop is CASSTPGAEQYF. The CDR3 DNA is TGTGCCAGCAGCACCCCGGGCGCCGAGCAGTACTTC.